These T cell receptor beta chains were read from a single sample in a study of blood T cell repertoires in COVID-19. Only in-frame clones appear in the TCRdb table, and some are missing; sequencing was by immunoSEQ multiplex PCR. The sample contains 320,000 or so clones, around 85% of which appear only once. The sequencing input was PBMCs or T cells enriched from blood (not recorded which). Receptors originate from a young woman who had been exposed to COVID-19. Both conserved end residues are part of each CDR3. The D gene is left open where the match is weak. A row's size may be missing; if present it is once, few, many or a size class.

J gene: TRBJ1-4; V gene: TRBV19; clone size: .; D gene: .; CDR3 protein: CASSTGRATNEKLFF; CDR3 DNA: TGTGCCAGTAGTACAGGGAGGGCAACTAATGAAAAACTGTTTTTT
J gene: TRBJ2-1; V gene: TRBV7-2; clone size: .; D gene: TRBD2; CDR3 protein: CASSPGWTSGYNEQFF; CDR3 DNA: TGTGCCAGCAGCCCAGGATGGACTAGCGGTTACAATGAGCAGTTCTTC
J gene: TRBJ1-6; V gene: TRBV4-3; clone size: .; D gene: TRBD1; CDR3 protein: CASSLRDRIF; CDR3 DNA: TGCGCCAGCAGCCTCCGGGACAGGATCTTT
J gene: TRBJ2-5; V gene: TRBV7-8; clone size: .; D gene: TRBD1; CDR3 protein: CASSSRDRDSETQYF; CDR3 DNA: TGTGCCAGCAGCTCGAGGGACCGGGACAGTGAGACCCAGTACTTC
J gene: TRBJ2-5; V gene: TRBV3-1/TRBV3-2; clone size: .; D gene: TRBD2; CDR3 protein: CASSPLGSGEEETQYF; CDR3 DNA: TGTGCCAGCAGCCCCTTAGGTAGCGGGGAGGAAGAGACCCAGTACTTC
J gene: TRBJ2-7; V gene: TRBV19; clone size: .; D gene: .; CDR3 protein: CASSYYGNGPYEQYF; CDR3 DNA: TGTGCCAGTAGTTATTACGGGAACGGACCCTACGAGCAGTACTTC
J gene: TRBJ2-3; V gene: TRBV10-3; clone size: once; D gene: .; CDR3 protein: CAISESGGLSTDTQYF; CDR3 DNA: TGTGCCATCAGTGAGTCGGGGGGGCTTAGCACAGATACGCAGTATTTT
J gene: TRBJ1-2; V gene: TRBV28; clone size: .; D gene: TRBD1; CDR3 protein: CASTLRDSYGYTF; CDR3 DNA: TGTGCCAGCACCCTCCGGGACAGCTATGGCTACACCTTC
J gene: TRBJ1-1; V gene: TRBV28; clone size: .; D gene: .; CDR3 protein: CASTSGRNTEAFF; CDR3 DNA: TGTGCCAGCACCTCAGGCCGGAACACTGAAGCTTTCTTT
J gene: TRBJ1-1; V gene: TRBV18; clone size: .; D gene: TRBD1; CDR3 protein: CASSQGTGGADAFF; CDR3 DNA: TGTGCCAGCTCACAGGGGACAGGGGGCGCAGACGCTTTCTTT
J gene: TRBJ1-2; V gene: TRBV28; clone size: few; D gene: .; CDR3 protein: CASAQLLRLYYTF; CDR3 DNA: TGTGCCAGCGCACAGCTTCTCCGATTATACTACACCTTC
J gene: TRBJ1-1; V gene: TRBV19; clone size: .; D gene: TRBD1; CDR3 protein: CASSWTGNTEAFF; CDR3 DNA: TGTGCCAGTAGTTGGACAGGTAACACTGAAGCTTTCTTT
J gene: TRBJ2-7; V gene: TRBV28; clone size: few; D gene: TRBD1; CDR3 protein: CASSLSTGGRGEQYF; CDR3 DNA: TGTGCCAGCAGTTTATCGACAGGGGGAAGGGGCGAGCAGTACTTC
J gene: TRBJ2-1; V gene: TRBV28; clone size: .; D gene: .; CDR3 protein: CASSFGQLEQFF; CDR3 DNA: TGTGCCAGCAGTTTCGGACAGCTTGAGCAGTTCTTC
J gene: TRBJ1-2; V gene: TRBV7-2; clone size: .; D gene: TRBD1; CDR3 protein: CASSGTQGNYGYTF; CDR3 DNA: TGTGCCAGCAGCGGAACACAGGGGAACTATGGCTACACCTTC
J gene: TRBJ2-5; V gene: TRBV19; clone size: .; D gene: TRBD1; CDR3 protein: CASSDPGQGGRKETQYF; CDR3 DNA: TGTGCCAGTAGTGATCCGGGACAGGGAGGACGTAAGGAGACCCAGTACTTC
J gene: TRBJ1-3; V gene: TRBV5-8; clone size: .; D gene: .; CDR3 protein: CASRRAGSGRNTIYF; CDR3 DNA: TGTGCCAGCAGGAGGGCGGGGTCTGGTCGGAACACCATATATTTT
J gene: TRBJ2-1; V gene: TRBV2; clone size: .; D gene: TRBD2; CDR3 protein: CASSVAGDEQFF; CDR3 DNA: TGTGCCAGCAGCGTAGCGGGAGATGAGCAGTTCTTC
J gene: TRBJ2-1; V gene: TRBV10-1; clone size: once; D gene: TRBD2; CDR3 protein: CASNARLGLAGLLRNEQFF; CDR3 DNA: TGCGCCAGCAATGCCCGCCTCGGGTTAGCGGGACTTTTGCGGAATGAGCAGTTCTTC
J gene: TRBJ1-6; V gene: TRBV6-4; clone size: few; D gene: TRBD1; CDR3 protein: CASSPDRGTSPLHF; CDR3 DNA: TGTGCCAGCAGTCCGGACAGGGGGACTTCACCCCTCCACTTT
J gene: TRBJ1-1; V gene: TRBV9; clone size: .; D gene: TRBD1; CDR3 protein: CASSVAGGSNEAFF; CDR3 DNA: TGTGCCAGCAGCGTAGCAGGGGGGTCTAATGAAGCTTTCTTT
J gene: TRBJ1-5; V gene: TRBV10-3; clone size: .; D gene: .; CDR3 protein: CAISASGAANSNQPQHF; CDR3 DNA: TGTGCCATCAGTGCGTCGGGGGCGGCAAATAGCAATCAGCCCCAGCATTTT
J gene: TRBJ2-1; V gene: TRBV18; clone size: .; D gene: TRBD1; CDR3 protein: CASSPGQGENEQFF; CDR3 DNA: TGTGCCAGCTCACCGGGACAGGGTGAGAATGAGCAGTTCTTC
J gene: TRBJ2-7; V gene: TRBV2; clone size: .; D gene: TRBD1; CDR3 protein: CASSDPTDRVSEF; CDR3 DNA: TGTGCCAGCAGTGACCCCACAGACAGGGTTTCAGAATTC
J gene: TRBJ2-2; V gene: TRBV11-2; clone size: .; D gene: .; CDR3 protein: CASSYSGTPGGTGELFF; CDR3 DNA: TGTGCCAGCAGCTACTCCGGGACACCCGGGGGGACCGGGGAGCTGTTTTTT
J gene: TRBJ2-3; V gene: TRBV27; clone size: .; D gene: TRBD2; CDR3 protein: CASSPAGGSLADTQYF; CDR3 DNA: TGTGCCAGCAGCCCAGCCGGGGGGAGTCTCGCAGATACGCAGTATTTT
J gene: TRBJ2-6; V gene: TRBV19; clone size: .; D gene: .; CDR3 protein: CASSIPRNRAGANVLTF; CDR3 DNA: TGTGCCAGTAGTATCCCTCGAAACAGGGCTGGGGCCAACGTCCTGACTTTC
J gene: TRBJ2-7; V gene: TRBV5-1; clone size: .; D gene: TRBD2; CDR3 protein: CASTPTSGRGEQYF; CDR3 DNA: TGCGCCAGCACCCCGACTAGCGGGAGAGGCGAGCAGTACTTC
J gene: TRBJ1-5; V gene: TRBV30; clone size: few; D gene: .; CDR3 protein: CAWARGEDQPQHF; CDR3 DNA: TGTGCCTGGGCCAGGGGAGAGGATCAGCCCCAGCATTTT
J gene: TRBJ2-2; V gene: TRBV24-1; clone size: .; D gene: TRBD1; CDR3 protein: CATGQGAPGELFF; CDR3 DNA: TGTGCCACCGGACAGGGGGCGCCCGGGGAGCTGTTTTTT
J gene: TRBJ1-5; V gene: TRBV9; clone size: .; D gene: TRBD1; CDR3 protein: CASSLTDRANQPQHF; CDR3 DNA: TGTGCCAGCAGCCTCACGGACAGGGCCAATCAGCCCCAGCATTTT
J gene: TRBJ1-5; V gene: TRBV5-5; clone size: .; D gene: .; CDR3 protein: CASSSYTGGGQPQHF; CDR3 DNA: TGTGCCAGCAGCTCCTACACGGGCGGAGGTCAGCCCCAGCATTTT
J gene: TRBJ2-1; V gene: TRBV5-6; clone size: .; D gene: .; CDR3 protein: CASSFDSSSYNEQFF; CDR3 DNA: TGTGCCAGCAGCTTCGACTCGAGCTCCTACAATGAGCAGTTCTTC
J gene: TRBJ2-7; V gene: TRBV3-1/TRBV3-2; clone size: .; D gene: TRBD2; CDR3 protein: CASSQGRLGLAGNEQYF; CDR3 DNA: TGTGCCAGCAGCCAAGGGCGACTAGGACTAGCGGGAAACGAGCAGTACTTC
J gene: TRBJ2-1; V gene: TRBV6-5; clone size: few; D gene: TRBD2; CDR3 protein: CASSISGTNNEQFF; CDR3 DNA: TGTGCCAGCAGTATTAGCGGGACAAACAATGAGCAGTTCTTC
J gene: TRBJ2-5; V gene: TRBV15; clone size: .; D gene: .; CDR3 protein: CATSREEGGPSETQYF; CDR3 DNA: TGTGCCACCAGCAGAGAAGAGGGGGGGCCTTCGGAGACCCAGTACTTC
J gene: TRBJ2-3; V gene: TRBV5-1; clone size: .; D gene: .; CDR3 protein: CASSLDQTDTQYF; CDR3 DNA: TGCGCCAGCAGCTTGGACCAGACAGATACGCAGTATTTT
J gene: TRBJ2-5; V gene: TRBV5-4; clone size: .; D gene: .; CDR3 protein: CASSAGTAQETQYF; CDR3 DNA: TGTGCCAGCAGCGCGGGTACGGCGCAAGAGACCCAGTACTTC
J gene: TRBJ2-3; V gene: TRBV10-2; clone size: once; D gene: .; CDR3 protein: CASQTQRDTQYF; CDR3 DNA: TGCGCCAGCCAGACTCAGAGAGATACGCAGTATTTT
J gene: TRBJ1-5; V gene: TRBV28; clone size: once; D gene: TRBD1; CDR3 protein: CASSFLTRGHNQPQHF; CDR3 DNA: TGTGCCAGCAGTTTTTTAACCAGGGGGCACAATCAGCCCCAGCATTTT
J gene: TRBJ2-1; V gene: TRBV15; clone size: .; D gene: .; CDR3 protein: CATLGEVRRSEQFF; CDR3 DNA: TGTGCCACCTTAGGGGAGGTCCGCCGCAGTGAGCAGTTCTTC
J gene: TRBJ2-1; V gene: TRBV6-5; clone size: .; D gene: .; CDR3 protein: CASSSTGEQFF; CDR3 DNA: TGTGCCAGCAGTAGCACGGGTGAGCAGTTCTTC
J gene: TRBJ1-4; V gene: TRBV27; clone size: .; D gene: .; CDR3 protein: CASSRAPSGEKLFF; CDR3 DNA: TGTGCCAGCAGCAGGGCCCCGTCGGGTGAAAAACTGTTTTTT
J gene: TRBJ2-2; V gene: TRBV7-3; clone size: .; D gene: TRBD2; CDR3 protein: CASSRGLAGGRGGELFF; CDR3 DNA: TGTGCCAGCAGCCGAGGACTAGCGGGAGGGCGAGGCGGGGAGCTGTTTTTT
J gene: TRBJ2-2; V gene: TRBV24-1; clone size: .; D gene: TRBD2; CDR3 protein: CATSDSGLADGELFF; CDR3 DNA: TGTGCCACCAGTGATAGCGGACTAGCGGACGGGGAGCTGTTTTTT
J gene: TRBJ2-7; V gene: TRBV10-3; clone size: .; D gene: TRBD2; CDR3 protein: CAISLGLAGPTLNEQYF; CDR3 DNA: TGTGCCATCAGTTTGGGACTAGCGGGTCCTACACTCAACGAGCAGTACTTC